This TCR beta chain derives from a study of cytomegalovirus exposure and HLA in healthy donors (dated by TCRdb to about 2017). Looking at the study overall: An earlier analysis of 550 to 700 of the donors reported about 250 Gb of sequence data and roughly 100 million unique TCR beta sequences from roughly 200 million T cells. Genome-wide SNP genotypes for about three fifths of the roughly 670 donors were used in a later genetic analysis, which treated that subset as a discovery cohort. The study used immunosequencing to profile the T cell repertoires of several hundred subjects and linked those repertoires to cytomegalovirus serostatus. Among almost 400 genotyped donors of the cohort, an average of around 240,000 unique TCR beta nucleotide sequences were sequenced per donor, approximately 20% of them non-productive. Donor age, sex, ethnicity and CMV serostatus were compiled together with the repertoire data. Besides the first cohort of roughly 700 subjects, a separate validation cohort made up of 120 different subjects was used. To predict cytomegalovirus infection status, the study brought together high-throughput TCR immunosequencing, statistical association of individual TCRs with disease status, and machine learning. Because of strong linkage in the cohort, four or five DR-DQ haplotypes were treated as single units for association and clustering. Approximately 310 gigabases of sequencing data and approximately 85 million unique TCR sequences were included in an early release covering around 650 HLA-typed donors. In a later analysis, previously published TCR beta repertoires from 600 to 850 donors were re-analyzed and high-resolution HLA genotyping was added so that TCR occurrence patterns could be studied. In an earlier analysis of 587 of the donors, high-throughput TCR beta sequencing was used to judge whether each TCR beta V gene segment behaved as functional or pseudogenic. All discovery cohort repertoires had been generated on a single sequencing platform. Of the 350 to 450 genotyped donors, roughly 80% fell in the genetic ancestry cluster associated with self-reported Caucasian donors. Typing coverage differed by locus: A, B, C, DRB1 and DQB1 were typed in roughly 629-630 donors, DQA1 in 500 to 550, DPA1 in around 600, and DPB1 in approximately 450. HLA typing included class I and class II loci at four-digit resolution. Rather than using new phenotypic data, the later analysis identified candidate immune exposures from TCR beta sequences and from how often those sequences occurred across donors. The aim of the study was to test whether cataloging public T cell receptors could identify signatures of past pathogen exposure.

The cohort consisted of 600 or so healthy bone marrow donors. At the time of sampling, all cohort members were nominally healthy, though unrecorded immune exposures were likely present. The donor tested CMV seronegative, placing the donor among the 300 to 450 seronegative members of the cohort. Each donor provided a peripheral blood sample, and peripheral blood mononuclear cells were used for TCR beta sequencing. Genomic DNA was extracted from the blood cell samples with the Qiagen DNeasy Blood Extraction Kit. Library generation was performed with the immunoSEQ multiplex PCR assay. For the multiplex PCR, a mixture combining 60 forward primers for TCR Vbeta segments and 13 reverse primers for TCR Jbeta segments was used. Amplification of the CDR3 region of rearranged TCR beta genes was performed with a multiplex PCR assay on genomic DNA. Amplified TCR beta libraries were sequenced as 87-base-pair reads on the Illumina HiSeq System. Regarding the original processing steps: A later analysis counted tens of millions of unique TCR beta chains across the 600 to 850 repertoires, and some 11 million of these chains were shared by at least two donors. A nearest-neighbor algorithm error-corrected the raw reads and collapsed the reads into unique sequences, merging closely related sequences to remove PCR and sequencing errors. Alignment of CDR3 sequences to IMGT reference sequences was used to assign V, D and J gene segments. For a sequence to be retained, at least a six-nucleotide match to both a V gene segment and a J gene segment was required. Rearrangements were classified as productive when the CDR3 lacked stop codons and remained in frame with V and J, and all other rearrangements were classified as non-productive. Following IMGT convention, CDR3 was defined as the stretch from the second conserved V-encoded cysteine to the conserved J-encoded phenylalanine. In an earlier analysis of just under 600 of the donors, sequences lacking an unambiguous match to a single V gene segment were excluded. In an earlier analysis of 587 of the donors, a V segment was called functional when productive rearrangements were above 56.7%, and segregating when the standard deviation between donors exceeded 5%. To diagnose cytomegalovirus status from the catalog of TCR beta chain sequences, a statistical classification framework was built. A later analysis assigned V and J genes by comparing TCR nucleotide sequences with IMGT/GENE-DB human TR gene sequences. In a later analysis, CDR3 sequences and most-parsimonious VDJ recombination scenarios were assigned using the TCRdist pipeline. In a later analysis, every TCR beta chain was defined by the combination of its CDR3 amino acid sequence and its V-gene family, and reads without a unique V-gene family were dropped. To address suspected cross-contamination and a sequencing artifact, a later analysis removed around 600 highly shared, low-generation-probability nucleotide sequences. For each public chain, a later analysis derived a clonal expansion index from normalized ranks of inferred template counts within each repertoire. Generation probabilities in a later analysis came from a VDJ recombination model fitted to out-of-frame rearrangements, and those results were checked against IGoR. A later analysis scored TCR-TCR, TCR-HLA and TCR-CMV co-occurrence with hypergeometric tests, applying a repertoire-size bias correction to TCR pairs. A later analysis estimated false discovery rates by permuting HLA or CMV assignments 20 times. A later analysis grouped co-occurring TCRs with DBSCAN, adding TCRdist sequence similarity when clustering within HLA-allele-positive subsets. Repertoires with fewer than 30,000 or more than 120,000 public chains were left out of co-occurrence clustering, as were about five repertoires with anomalous nucleotide sharing. Here the immuneACCESS table is served through TCRdb, limited to in-frame sequences with V and J called. Missing clones are a known gap in these copies; in checked studies unresolved V genes cover under half, and the rest lacks a known reason. V, J and clone size were drawn from that table, and D and trimming were deduced from the DNA. For this sample there are approximately 170,000 clones; almost 80% appear just once. In total, the top ten clones hold roughly 1.6% of the sample.

Sequences SGHRS (CDR1) and YFSETQ (CDR2) are obtained from the germline V gene. The junction carries 18 bases between V and J, which are trimmed by 4 bases and 1 base respectively. The CDR3, from cysteine to phenylalanine, totals 17 residues. The CDR3 DNA has 51 bases and is translated from base 1. General study outcomes and caveats: Sequencing depth was assumed to be roughly uniform across donors in the presence/absence analyses, though that assumption may not hold. CMV serostatus was the only immune exposure information available for the cohort. A group of highly shared sequence variants was considered likely to be a technical artifact of the sequencing pipeline. HLA typing was unavailable for some donors at each locus, so association tests used only the typed subset. A later analysis found that TCR association rates varied across HLA loci, with DRB1 alleles showing the most associated TCRs and HLA-C alleles the fewest. In a later genetic analysis, a missense DCLRE1C variant was associated with V-gene and J-gene trimming of TCR beta chains, and the association was replicated in an independent cohort. A further reported finding was that TCR beta sequences accurately predicted the HLA-A and HLA-B alleles for most subjects in the first cohort. Seventeen rarely observed V segments, including chromosome 9 orphons, were excluded from the earlier analysis of approximately 500 of the donors because counts were too low. When HLA alleles, especially DR and DQ, strongly co-occurred, attributing TCR associations to individual alleles was difficult. The classifier was reported to diagnose cytomegalovirus status with high specificity and sensitivity in both the original and validation cohorts. The authors suggested that the approach could potentially be extended to other disease states and immunological phenotypes. Some IMGT-functional V segments, including TRBV6-2 and TRBV6-3, could not be told apart with the 87-base-pair reads, so those segments were excluded. The cohort was sequenced for TCR beta chains only, and without alpha or paired-chain data the features that could be detected were limited. Specific HLA alleles were associated with 18,000 or so TCR beta sequences at a false discovery rate of 0.05 in a later analysis. Compared with the roughly 670-donor mean, donors in an Asian-associated ancestry cluster had fewer N-insertions in productive TCRs, according to a later genetic analysis. According to a later analysis, parvovirus B19, influenza, CMV and Epstein-Barr virus appeared linked to several top co-occurrence clusters. In a later analysis, HLA-associated TCR beta chains were found to be more clonally expanded and to have lower generation probabilities than equally common non-associated chains. Across donors, most TCR sequences were observed very rarely, whereas some public TCRs were present in many individuals. According to a later analysis, most CMV-associated TCR beta chains appeared to be HLA-restricted, and the HLA associations seemed to be driven largely by CMV exposure. Broadly in line with IMGT annotations, most TCR beta V segments showed up in productive rearrangements about 87% or about 30% of the time in an earlier analysis of 450 to 750 of the donors. A total of fewer than 200 TCR beta chains were listed by the study as associated with cytomegalovirus. Correlated functional status among segregating V segments might be attributable to linkage disequilibrium, but an unknown experimental factor could not be ruled out. Three of the identified cytomegalovirus-associated TCR beta chains were confirmed in vitro to be specific for cytomegalovirus antigens.

As for this clone: The clone's antigen remains unknown. Base qualities are not at hand, and no much larger clone is one base apart.

The V and J genes are TRBV5-1 and TRBJ2-1; TRBD1 is a weak D gene call, 5 bases matching. The receptor was derived from a woman aged 18 to 35 in good health and CMV-seronegative. Input material: PBMCs. The nucleotides read TGCGCCAGCAGCCCAGACAGAGCTGGCCTATCCTACAATGAGCAGTTCTTC. Its product reads: CASSPDRAGLSYNEQFF.